This T cell receptor (beta chain) is from a study of cytomegalovirus exposure and HLA in healthy donors. About the research overall: The same platform was used for the 120 validation repertoires and the roughly 730 first-cohort repertoires, a later analysis reported. Broader study findings: A subsequent analysis found that TCR clusters from the first cohort also tended to co-occur in the roughly 120 validation repertoires, with about 95% of cluster scores above 0. Some TCR beta chains (roughly 150 of them) were listed as cytomegalovirus-associated.

Sequencing used immunoSEQ multiplex PCR; TCRdb keeps in-frame clones, though not all of them. This sample has roughly 100,000 clones, with about 95% found just once. CDR1 LGHNA and CDR2 YNFKEQ come from the germline V gene. The CDR3 has 19 amino acids. Trimming at V came to 3 bases and at J to 3 bases, leaving 9 bases not matched to a gene. Note on this clone: Its antigen is unknown.

The rearrangement uses TRBV4-2 and TRBJ2-3; 16 positions agree with TRBD2. The receptor's source is a woman aged 18-29 years in good health and CMV-seronegative. The sequenced sample consisted of PBMCs. The DNA of the CDR3 is TGTGCCAGCAGCCACTACGGGACTAGCGGGGGGGCCGAGACAGATACGCAGTATTTT. Protein product: CASSHYGTSGGAETDTQYF.